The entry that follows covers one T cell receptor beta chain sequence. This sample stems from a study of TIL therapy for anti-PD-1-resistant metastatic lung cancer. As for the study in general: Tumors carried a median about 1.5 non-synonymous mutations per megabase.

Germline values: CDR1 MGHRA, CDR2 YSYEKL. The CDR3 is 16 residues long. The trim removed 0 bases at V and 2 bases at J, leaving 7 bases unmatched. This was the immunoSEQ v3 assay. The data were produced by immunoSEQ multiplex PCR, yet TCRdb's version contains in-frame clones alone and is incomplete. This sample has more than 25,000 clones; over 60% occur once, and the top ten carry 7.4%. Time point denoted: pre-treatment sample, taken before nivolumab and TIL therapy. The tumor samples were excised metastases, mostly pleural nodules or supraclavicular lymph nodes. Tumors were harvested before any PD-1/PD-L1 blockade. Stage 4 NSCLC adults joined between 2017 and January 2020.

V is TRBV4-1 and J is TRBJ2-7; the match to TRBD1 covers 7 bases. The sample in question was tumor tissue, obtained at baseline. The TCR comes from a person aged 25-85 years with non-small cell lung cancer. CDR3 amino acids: CASSQDRPDRAYEQYF. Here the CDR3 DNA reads TGCGCCAGCAGCCAAGATCGTCCCGACAGGGCCTACGAGCAGTACTTC.